This T cell receptor beta chain was found in a study of blood T cell repertoires in COVID-19 (dated by TCRdb to 2019 to 2021). Some background on the complete study: Collaborator samples came from the United States, Italy and Spain and covered acute and convalescent phases of COVID-19. The dataset comprised deeply sampled blood TCRbeta repertoires from subjects exposed to, actively infected with, or recovered from COVID-19. The repertoires were made available in a free public database intended to serve as a resource for research on the immune response to SARS-CoV-2. Where available, HLA class I and class II types were taken from metadata supplied by the sample provider and were not determined by assay-based typing. The material from the prospective study consisted of cDNA or gDNA derived from T cells, B-cell-depleted T cells, or PBMCs. Samples were obtained from the ongoing ImmuneRACE study (first 160 participants) and from 1,254 subjects provided by 6 global collaborators. The sample metadata nearly always contained a de-identified subject ID, COVID-19 status, age in years and sex. The research as a whole found: The quantity of clinical and demographic metadata differed by source and by participant and was supplied without curation.

The sample holds a few counts of this clone. It has no known antigen specificity. Per-nucleotide qualities are absent, and no much larger clonotype sits a single base away. The immunoSEQ Assay, a bias-controlled multiplex PCR, was used to amplify TCRbeta CDR3 regions from genomic DNA. The authors' analysis ran thus. The number of nucleated cells in each sample was estimated from the amplification of reference gene primers within the assay. Sequence reads were collapsed and filtered to measure the absolute abundance of every unique TCRbeta CDR3 rearrangement. For each sample, productive Simpson clonality was calculated as the square root of Simpson's diversity index over productive rearrangements. TCRdb mirrors the immuneACCESS table, restricted to in-frame sequences. Some clones are absent from its copies; in checked studies, under half trace to an unresolved V gene, and the reason for the others is unknown. V and J calls plus clone size are reproduced from that table; the DNA served to infer D and trimming. The sample has around 300,000 clones on record, around 92% of them singletons. Jointly, the top ten make up roughly a tenth of the sample.

In the prospective study, participants were about 18 to 100 years old, resided in about two dozen geographic areas of the United States, and were enrolled through a virtual design. Cohort assignment in the prospective study relied on participant-reported clinical history from a screening survey and a study questionnaire. For ImmuneRACE Cohort 3, a participant was defined as recovered based on two consecutive negative NP/OP PCR tests, clearance by a healthcare professional, or resolution of symptoms. Each participant in the prospective study had whole blood, serum and a nasopharyngeal or oropharyngeal swab collected by mobile phlebotomists. Participants in the prospective study had the option to provide additional blood draws and questionnaires over an approximately 2-month period. Before DNA extraction, blood samples from the prospective study were shipped at room temperature or frozen. The CDR3 runs 14 residues from the cysteine to the phenylalanine. Only the CDR3 DNA is retained, 42 bases long and in frame from the first base. CDR1 SGHDN and CDR2 FVKESK are derived from the germline V gene. Trimming takes 3 bases off V and 3 bases off J; junction bases not matched to a gene: 4.

This chain joins TRBV14 to TRBJ2-7, and 8 bases in between align with TRBD1. This receptor was taken from a woman in her thirties who had recovered from COVID-19. Sequenced material: PBMCs or T cells enriched from blood (not recorded which). The DNA sequence is as follows: TGTGCCAGCAGCCACGGACAGGGACTCTACGAGCAGTACTTC. It translates as CASSHGQGLYEQYF.